This T cell receptor beta chain was sequenced during a study of control samples from healthy donors and cancer patients. Sequenced by immunoSEQ multiplex PCR; TCRdb stores in-frame clones only, minus some. The sample includes 100,000 to 120,000 clones, 70% to 85% seen only once; the top ten take approximately 7%. The V end was cut by 3 bases, the J end by 0 bases, with 7 bases between. CDR1 and CDR2 (germline): MNHEY, SMNVEV (reference sequence). This CDR3 region has 14 residues. This receptor was identified in a man aged 18 to 30 in good health. This chain uses TRBV27 with TRBJ2-3, with unresolved D. Sample: blood. CDR3 sequence reads: CASSFLYSTDTQYF. The CDR3 nucleotides read TGTGCCAGCAGTTTCCTTTATAGCACAGATACGCAGTATTTT.